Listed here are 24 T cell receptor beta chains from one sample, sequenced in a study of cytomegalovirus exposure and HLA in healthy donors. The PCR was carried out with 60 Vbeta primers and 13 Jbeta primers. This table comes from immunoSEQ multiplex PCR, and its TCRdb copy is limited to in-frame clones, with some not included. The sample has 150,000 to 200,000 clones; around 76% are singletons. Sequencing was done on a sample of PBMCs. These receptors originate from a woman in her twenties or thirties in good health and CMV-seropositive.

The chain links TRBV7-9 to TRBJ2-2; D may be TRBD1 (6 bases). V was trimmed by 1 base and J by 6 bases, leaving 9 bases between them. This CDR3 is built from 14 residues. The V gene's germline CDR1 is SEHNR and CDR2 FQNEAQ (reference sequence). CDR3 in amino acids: CASSLVAGAGELFF. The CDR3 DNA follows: TGTGCCAGCAGCTTAGTTGCAGGGGCCGGGGAGCTGTTTTTT.

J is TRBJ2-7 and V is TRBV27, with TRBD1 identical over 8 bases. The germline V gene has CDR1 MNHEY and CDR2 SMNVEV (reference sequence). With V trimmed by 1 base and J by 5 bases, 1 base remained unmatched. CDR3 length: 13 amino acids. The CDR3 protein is CASSLWTGNEQYF. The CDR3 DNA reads TGTGCCAGCAGTTTATGGACAGGGAACGAGCAGTACTTC.

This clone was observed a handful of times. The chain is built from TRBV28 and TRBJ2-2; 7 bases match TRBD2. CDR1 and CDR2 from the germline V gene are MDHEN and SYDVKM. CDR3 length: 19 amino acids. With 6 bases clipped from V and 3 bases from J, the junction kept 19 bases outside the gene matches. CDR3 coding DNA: TGTGCCAGCAGCCCTGTACGACGAAAAACGACTAGCTACACCGGGGAGCTGTTTTTT. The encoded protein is CASSPVRRKTTSYTGELFF.

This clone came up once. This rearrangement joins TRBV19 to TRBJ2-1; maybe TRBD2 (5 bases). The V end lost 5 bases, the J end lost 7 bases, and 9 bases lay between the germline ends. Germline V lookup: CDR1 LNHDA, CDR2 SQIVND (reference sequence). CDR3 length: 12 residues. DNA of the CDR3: TGTGCCAGTAGTCGGGGAACTAATGAGCAGTTCTTC. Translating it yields CASSRGTNEQFF.

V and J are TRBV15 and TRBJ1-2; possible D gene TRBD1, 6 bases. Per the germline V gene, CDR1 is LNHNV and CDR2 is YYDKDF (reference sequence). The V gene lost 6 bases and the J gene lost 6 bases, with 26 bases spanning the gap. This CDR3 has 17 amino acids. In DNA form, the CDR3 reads TGTGCCACCAGGAGGGATATCGGGGGGCAGGGTCTCGATGGCTACACCTTC. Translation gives CATRRDIGGQGLDGYTF. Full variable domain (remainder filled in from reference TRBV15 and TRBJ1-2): DAMVIQNPRYQVTQFGKPVTLSCSQTLNHNVMYWYQQKSSQAPKLLFHYYDKDFNNEADTPDNFQSRRPNTSFCFLDIRSPGLGDTAMYLCATRRDIGGQGLDGYTFGSGTRLTVV.

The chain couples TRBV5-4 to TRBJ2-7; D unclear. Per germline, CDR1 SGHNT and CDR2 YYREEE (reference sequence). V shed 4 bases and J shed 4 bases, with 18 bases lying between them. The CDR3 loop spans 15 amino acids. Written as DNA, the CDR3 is TGTGCCAGCAGCCCCGGGTCACGGAATGAATACGAGCAGTACTTC. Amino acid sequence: CASSPGSRNEYEQYF.

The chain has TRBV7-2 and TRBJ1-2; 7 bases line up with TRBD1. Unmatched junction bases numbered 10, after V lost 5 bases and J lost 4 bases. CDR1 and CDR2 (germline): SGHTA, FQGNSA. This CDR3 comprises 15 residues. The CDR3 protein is CASSTLTGTAYGYTF. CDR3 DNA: TGTGCCAGCAGCACACTAACCGGGACAGCCTATGGCTACACCTTC.

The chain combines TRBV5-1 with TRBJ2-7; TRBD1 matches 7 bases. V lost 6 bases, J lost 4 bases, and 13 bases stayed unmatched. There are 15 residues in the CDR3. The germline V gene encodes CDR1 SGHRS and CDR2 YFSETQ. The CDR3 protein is CASTLRPGQIYEQYF. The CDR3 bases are TGCGCCAGCACCCTTCGACCGGGACAGATTTACGAGCAGTACTTC.

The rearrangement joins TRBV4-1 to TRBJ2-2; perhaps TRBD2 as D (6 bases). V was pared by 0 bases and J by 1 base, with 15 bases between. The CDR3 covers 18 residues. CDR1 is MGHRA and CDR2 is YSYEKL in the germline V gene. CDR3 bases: TGCGCCAGCAGCCAAGATATTGGCGGGGTCCAGAACACCGGGGAGCTGTTTTTT. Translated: CASSQDIGGVQNTGELFF.

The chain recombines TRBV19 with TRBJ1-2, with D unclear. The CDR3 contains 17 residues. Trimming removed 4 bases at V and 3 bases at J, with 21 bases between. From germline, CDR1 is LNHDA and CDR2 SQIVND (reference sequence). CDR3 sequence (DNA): TGTGCCAGTAGTAGGGGAGGCGTCCGTCCTGGTGACTATGGCTACACCTTC. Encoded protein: CASSRGGVRPGDYGYTF.

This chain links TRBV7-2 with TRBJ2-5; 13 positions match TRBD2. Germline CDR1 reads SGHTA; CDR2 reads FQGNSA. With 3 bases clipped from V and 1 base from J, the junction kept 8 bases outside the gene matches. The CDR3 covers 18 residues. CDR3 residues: CASSFGLAGAQVQETQYF. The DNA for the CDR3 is TGTGCCAGCAGCTTTGGACTAGCGGGAGCTCAAGTCCAAGAGACCCAGTACTTC.

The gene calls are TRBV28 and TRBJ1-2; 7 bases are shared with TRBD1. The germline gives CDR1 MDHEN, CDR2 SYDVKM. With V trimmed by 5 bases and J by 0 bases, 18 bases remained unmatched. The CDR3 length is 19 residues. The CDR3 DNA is TGTGCCAGCAGTACTATTAAGACGATCCGGGACAGAGCTAACTATGGCTACACCTTC. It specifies CASSTIKTIRDRANYGYTF.

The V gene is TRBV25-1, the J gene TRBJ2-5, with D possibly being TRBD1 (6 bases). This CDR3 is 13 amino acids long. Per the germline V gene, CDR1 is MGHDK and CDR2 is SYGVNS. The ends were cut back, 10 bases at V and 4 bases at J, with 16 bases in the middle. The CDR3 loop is CATLVGAGETQYF. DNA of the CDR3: TGTGCCACCTTAGTGGGGGCAGGAGAGACCCAGTACTTC.

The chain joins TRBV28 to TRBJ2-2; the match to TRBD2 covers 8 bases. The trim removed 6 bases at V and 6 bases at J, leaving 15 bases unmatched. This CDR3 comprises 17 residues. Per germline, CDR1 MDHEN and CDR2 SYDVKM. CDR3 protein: CASRTGRGPKFSGELFF. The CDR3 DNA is TGTGCCAGCAGAACCGGGAGGGGACCCAAGTTCTCCGGGGAGCTGTTTTTT.

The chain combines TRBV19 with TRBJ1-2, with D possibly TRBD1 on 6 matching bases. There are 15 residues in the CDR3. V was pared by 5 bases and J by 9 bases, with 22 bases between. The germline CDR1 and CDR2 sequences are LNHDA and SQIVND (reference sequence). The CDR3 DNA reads TGTGCCAGTAGTGGGAACAGGGACGGAGGCACGCGCTACACCTTC. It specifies CASSGNRDGGTRYTF.

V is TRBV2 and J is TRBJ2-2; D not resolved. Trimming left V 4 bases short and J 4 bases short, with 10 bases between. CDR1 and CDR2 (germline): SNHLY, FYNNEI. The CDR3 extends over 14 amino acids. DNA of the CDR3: TGTGCCAGCAGTGTTGGCTGGGCCACCGGGGAGCTGTTTTTT. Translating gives CASSVGWATGELFF.

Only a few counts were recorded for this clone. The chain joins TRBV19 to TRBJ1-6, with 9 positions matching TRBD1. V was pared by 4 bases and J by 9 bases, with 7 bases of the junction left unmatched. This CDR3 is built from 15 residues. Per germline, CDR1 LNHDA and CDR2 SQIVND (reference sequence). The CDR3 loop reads CASSTSGQGISPLHF. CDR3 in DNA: TGTGCCAGTAGTACCTCGGGACAGGGTATTTCACCCCTCCACTTT.

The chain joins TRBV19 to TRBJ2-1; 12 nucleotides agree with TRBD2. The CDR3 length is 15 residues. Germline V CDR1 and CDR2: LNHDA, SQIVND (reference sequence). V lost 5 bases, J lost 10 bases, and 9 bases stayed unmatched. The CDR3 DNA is TGTGCCAGTAGTTACCTAGCGGGAGGGCCAGGGGAGCAGTTCTTC. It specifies CASSYLAGGPGEQFF.

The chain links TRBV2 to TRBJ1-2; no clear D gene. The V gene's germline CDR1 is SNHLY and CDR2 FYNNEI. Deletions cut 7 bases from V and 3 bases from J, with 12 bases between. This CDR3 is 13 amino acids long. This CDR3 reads CASIKGSHYGYTF. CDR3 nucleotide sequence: TGTGCCAGCATCAAAGGGAGCCACTATGGCTACACCTTC.

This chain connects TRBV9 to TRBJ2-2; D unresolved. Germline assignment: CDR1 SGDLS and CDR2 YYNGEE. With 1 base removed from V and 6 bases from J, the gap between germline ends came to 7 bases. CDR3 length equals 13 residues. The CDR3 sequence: CASSVSVAGELFF. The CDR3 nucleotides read TGTGCCAGCAGCGTATCGGTGGCCGGGGAGCTGTTTTTT.

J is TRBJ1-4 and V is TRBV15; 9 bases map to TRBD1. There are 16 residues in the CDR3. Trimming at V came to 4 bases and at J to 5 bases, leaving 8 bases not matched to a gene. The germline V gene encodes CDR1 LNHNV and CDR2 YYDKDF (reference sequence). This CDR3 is CATSKTGGAANEKLFF. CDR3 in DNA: TGTGCCACCAGCAAAACAGGGGGCGCTGCGAATGAAAAACTGTTTTTT.

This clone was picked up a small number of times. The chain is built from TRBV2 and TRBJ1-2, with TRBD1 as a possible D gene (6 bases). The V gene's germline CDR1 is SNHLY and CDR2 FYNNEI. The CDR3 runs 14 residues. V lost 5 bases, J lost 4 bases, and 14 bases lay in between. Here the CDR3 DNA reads TGTGCCAGCAGTAGGGACACCTCGTCCTATGGCTACACCTTC. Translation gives CASSRDTSSYGYTF.

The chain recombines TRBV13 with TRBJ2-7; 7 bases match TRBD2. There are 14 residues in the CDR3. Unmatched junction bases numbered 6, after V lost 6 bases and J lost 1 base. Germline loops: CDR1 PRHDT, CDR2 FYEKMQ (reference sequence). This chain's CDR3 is CASRTGGESYEQYF. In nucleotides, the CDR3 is TGTGCCAGCAGAACGGGAGGTGAATCCTACGAGCAGTACTTC.

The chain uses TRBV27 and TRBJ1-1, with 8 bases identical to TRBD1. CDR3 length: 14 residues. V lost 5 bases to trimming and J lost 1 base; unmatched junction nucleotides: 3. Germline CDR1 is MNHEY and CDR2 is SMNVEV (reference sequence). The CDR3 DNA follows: TGTGCCAGCAGTCCAGACAGGGGGAACACTGAAGCTTTCTTT. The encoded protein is CASSPDRGNTEAFF.